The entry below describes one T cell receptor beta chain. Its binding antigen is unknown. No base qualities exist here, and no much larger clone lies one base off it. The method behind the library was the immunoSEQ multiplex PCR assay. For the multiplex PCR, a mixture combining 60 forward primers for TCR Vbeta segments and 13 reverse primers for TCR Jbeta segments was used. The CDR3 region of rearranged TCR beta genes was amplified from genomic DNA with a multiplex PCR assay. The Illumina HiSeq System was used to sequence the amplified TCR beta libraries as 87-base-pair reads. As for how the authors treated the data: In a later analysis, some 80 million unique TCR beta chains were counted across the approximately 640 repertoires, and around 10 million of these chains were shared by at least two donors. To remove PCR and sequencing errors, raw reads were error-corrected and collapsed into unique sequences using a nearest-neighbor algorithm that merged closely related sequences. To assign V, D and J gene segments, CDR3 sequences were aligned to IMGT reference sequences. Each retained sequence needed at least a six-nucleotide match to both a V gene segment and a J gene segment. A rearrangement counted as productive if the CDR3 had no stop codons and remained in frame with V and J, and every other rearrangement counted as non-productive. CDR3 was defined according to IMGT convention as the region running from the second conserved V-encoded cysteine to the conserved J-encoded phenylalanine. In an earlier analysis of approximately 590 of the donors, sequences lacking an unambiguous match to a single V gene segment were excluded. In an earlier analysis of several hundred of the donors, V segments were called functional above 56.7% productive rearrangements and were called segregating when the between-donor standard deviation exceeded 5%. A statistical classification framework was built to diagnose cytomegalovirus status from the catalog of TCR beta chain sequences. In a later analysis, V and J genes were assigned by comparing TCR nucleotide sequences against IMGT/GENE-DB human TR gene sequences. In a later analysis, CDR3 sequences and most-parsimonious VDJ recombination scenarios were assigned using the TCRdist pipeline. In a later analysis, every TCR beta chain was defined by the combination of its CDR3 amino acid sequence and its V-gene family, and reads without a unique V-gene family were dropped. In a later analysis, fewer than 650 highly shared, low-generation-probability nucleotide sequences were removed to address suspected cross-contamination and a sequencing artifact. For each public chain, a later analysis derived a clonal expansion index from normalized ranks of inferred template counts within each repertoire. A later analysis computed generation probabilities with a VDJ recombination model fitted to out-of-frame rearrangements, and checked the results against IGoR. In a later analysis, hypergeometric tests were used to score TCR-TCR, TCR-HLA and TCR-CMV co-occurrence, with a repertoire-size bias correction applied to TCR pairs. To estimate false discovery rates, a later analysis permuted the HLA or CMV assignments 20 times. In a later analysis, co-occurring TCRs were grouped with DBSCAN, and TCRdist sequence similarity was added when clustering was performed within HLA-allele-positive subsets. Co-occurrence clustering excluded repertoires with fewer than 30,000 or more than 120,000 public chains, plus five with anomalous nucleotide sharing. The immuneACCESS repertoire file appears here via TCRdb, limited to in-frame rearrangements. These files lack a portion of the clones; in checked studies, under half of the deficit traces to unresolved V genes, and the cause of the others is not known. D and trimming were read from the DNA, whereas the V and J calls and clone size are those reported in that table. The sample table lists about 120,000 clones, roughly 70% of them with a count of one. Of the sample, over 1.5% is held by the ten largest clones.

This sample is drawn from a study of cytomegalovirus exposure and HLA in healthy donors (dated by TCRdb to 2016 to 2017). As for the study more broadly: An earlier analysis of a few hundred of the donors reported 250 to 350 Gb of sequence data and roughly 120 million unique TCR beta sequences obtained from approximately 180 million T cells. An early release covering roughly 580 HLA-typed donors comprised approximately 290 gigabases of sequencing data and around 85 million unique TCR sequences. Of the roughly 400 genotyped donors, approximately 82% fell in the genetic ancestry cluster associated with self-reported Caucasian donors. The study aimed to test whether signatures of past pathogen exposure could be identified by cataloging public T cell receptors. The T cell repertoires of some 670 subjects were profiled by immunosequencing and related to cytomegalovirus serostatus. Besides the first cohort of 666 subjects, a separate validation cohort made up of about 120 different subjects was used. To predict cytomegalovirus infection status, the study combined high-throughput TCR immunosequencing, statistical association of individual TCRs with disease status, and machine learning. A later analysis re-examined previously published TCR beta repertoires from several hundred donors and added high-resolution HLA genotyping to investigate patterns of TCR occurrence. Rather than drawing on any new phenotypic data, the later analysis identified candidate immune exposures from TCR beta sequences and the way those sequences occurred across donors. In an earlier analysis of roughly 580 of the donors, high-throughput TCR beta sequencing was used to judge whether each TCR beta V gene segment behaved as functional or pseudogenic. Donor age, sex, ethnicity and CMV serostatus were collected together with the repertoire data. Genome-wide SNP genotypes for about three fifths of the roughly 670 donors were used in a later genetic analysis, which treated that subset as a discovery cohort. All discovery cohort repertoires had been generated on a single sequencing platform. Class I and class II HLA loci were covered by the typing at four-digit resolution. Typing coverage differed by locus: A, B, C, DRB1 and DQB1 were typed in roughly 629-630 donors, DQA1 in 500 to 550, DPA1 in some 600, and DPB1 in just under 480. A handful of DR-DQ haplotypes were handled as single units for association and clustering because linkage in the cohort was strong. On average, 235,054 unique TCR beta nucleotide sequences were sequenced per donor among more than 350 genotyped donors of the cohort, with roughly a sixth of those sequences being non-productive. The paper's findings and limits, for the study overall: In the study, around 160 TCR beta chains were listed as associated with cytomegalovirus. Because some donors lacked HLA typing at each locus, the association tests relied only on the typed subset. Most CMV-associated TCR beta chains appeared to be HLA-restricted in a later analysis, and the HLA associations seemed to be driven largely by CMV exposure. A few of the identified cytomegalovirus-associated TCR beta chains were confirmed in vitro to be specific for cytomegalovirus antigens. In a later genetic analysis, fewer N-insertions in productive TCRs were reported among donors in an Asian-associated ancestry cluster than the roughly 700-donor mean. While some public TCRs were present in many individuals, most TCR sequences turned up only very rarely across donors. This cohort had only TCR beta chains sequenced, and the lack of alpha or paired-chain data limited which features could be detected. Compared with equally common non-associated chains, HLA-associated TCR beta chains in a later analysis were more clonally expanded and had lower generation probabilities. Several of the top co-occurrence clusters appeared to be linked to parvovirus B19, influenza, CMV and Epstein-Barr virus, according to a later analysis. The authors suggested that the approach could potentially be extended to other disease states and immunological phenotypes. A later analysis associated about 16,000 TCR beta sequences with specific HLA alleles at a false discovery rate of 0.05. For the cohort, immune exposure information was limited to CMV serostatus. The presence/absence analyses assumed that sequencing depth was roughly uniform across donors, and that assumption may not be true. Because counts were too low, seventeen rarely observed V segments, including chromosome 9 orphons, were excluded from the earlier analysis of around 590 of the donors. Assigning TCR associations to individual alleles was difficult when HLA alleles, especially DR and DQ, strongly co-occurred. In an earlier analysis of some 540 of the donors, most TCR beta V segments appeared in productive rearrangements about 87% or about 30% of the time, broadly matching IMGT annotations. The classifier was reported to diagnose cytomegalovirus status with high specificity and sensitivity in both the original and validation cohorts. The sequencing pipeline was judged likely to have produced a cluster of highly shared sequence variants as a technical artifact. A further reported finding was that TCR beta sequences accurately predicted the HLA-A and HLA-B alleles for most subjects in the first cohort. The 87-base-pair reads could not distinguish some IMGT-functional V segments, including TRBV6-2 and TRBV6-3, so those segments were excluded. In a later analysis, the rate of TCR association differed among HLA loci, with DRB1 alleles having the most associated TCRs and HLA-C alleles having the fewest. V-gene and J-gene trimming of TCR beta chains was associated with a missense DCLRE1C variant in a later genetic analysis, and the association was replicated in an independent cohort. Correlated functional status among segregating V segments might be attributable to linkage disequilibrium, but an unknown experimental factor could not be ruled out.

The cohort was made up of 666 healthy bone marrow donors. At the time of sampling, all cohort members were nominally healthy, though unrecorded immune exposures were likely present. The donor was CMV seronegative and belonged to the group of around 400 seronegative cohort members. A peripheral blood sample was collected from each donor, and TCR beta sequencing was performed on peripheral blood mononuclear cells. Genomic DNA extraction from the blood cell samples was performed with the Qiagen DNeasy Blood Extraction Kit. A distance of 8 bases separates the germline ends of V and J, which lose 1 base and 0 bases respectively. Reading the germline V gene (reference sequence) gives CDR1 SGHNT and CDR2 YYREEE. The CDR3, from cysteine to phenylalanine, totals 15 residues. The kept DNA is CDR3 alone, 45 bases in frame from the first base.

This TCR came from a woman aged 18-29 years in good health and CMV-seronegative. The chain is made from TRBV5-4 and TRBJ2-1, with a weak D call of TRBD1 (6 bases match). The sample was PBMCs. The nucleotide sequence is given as TGTGCCAGCAGCTTGAGCAGGGGCTCCTACAATGAGCAGTTCTTC. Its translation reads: CASSLSRGSYNEQFF.